This T cell receptor (beta chain) was observed in a study of monozygotic twins with cystic fibrosis (dated by TCRdb to the early 2020s). The study in broad terms: Barcoded libraries were prepared from about 3 micrograms of fragmented DNA with around 15 PCR cycles. The study compared TCR beta repertoires within and between 16 monozygotic twin pairs with cystic fibrosis to assess genetic influence on V and J gene usage. Made up mostly of children and adolescents, the cohort included ten female and six male twin pairs ranging in age from about 2.0 to 36.4 years, with a median of around 9 years. Twins were ranked among about 990 cohort participants for weight-for-height and FEVPerc (FEV1 disease centile) on the day of blood sampling. Data for three of the twin pairs had previously been reported in another context.

Points the paper makes about the study in general: V gene usage was most similar to the co-twin for 13 of 16 pairs, and J usage for 8 of 16 pairs, suggesting genetic constraints. The cohort was small, and no association was found between shared CDR3 numbers and age, concordance or disease severity. Significantly higher nucleotide-identical clonotype sharing was observed within monozygotic CF twin pairs than between unrelated CF individuals (P = 0.000026, Mann-Whitney). Simpson clonality tended to be low (median around 0.0088), which suggests a naive-dominated repertoire, although clonality was higher in the most severely affected patients.

In the germline V gene, CDR1 corresponds to SQVTM and CDR2 to ANQGSEA. Taken from cysteine to phenylalanine, the CDR3 has 12 residues. The kept DNA is CDR3 alone, 36 bases in frame from the first base. V and J lose 7 bases and 5 bases, and a span of 11 bases separates them. Remarks on this clone: The antigen this receptor binds is unknown. No quality values exist for individual bases; no much larger clone is one base distant.

TCR beta CDR3 regions were amplified by multiplex PCR using the immunoSEQ immune profiling system, following the manufacturer's instructions. An Illumina NextSeq system was used to carry out the sequencing. From the authors' description of their analysis: The immunoSEQ Analyzer platform handled processing of the sequence data, and clonality was calculated by taking the square root of Simpson's index of productive rearrangements. V and J usage similarity was measured by Jensen-Shannon distance, and CDR3 generation probabilities were computed with OLGA. Shared CDR3 sequences were searched against the immuneACCESS database (August 2020) and VDJdb (December 2020). TCRdb mirrors the immuneACCESS table, restricted to in-frame sequences. Some clones are absent from its copies; in checked studies, under half trace to an unresolved V gene, and the reason for the others is unknown. That table is the source of V, J and clone size, and D and trimming were worked out from the DNA. Recorded for this sample are 30,000 to 35,000 clones; approximately 67% of them occurred a single time. The ten top clones hold over 0.75% of the sample.

The twin pairs came from the European Cystic Fibrosis Twin and Sibling Study Cohort, which recruited patients from over a hundred CF clinics across 14 European countries. Zygosity and CFTR genotype were verified in-house, and zygosity was tested by multiplex PCR of nine short tandem repeat loci. Peripheral blood was sampled from each twin, and clinical parameters were recorded on the day of blood sampling. Phenol/chloroform extraction was used to isolate genomic DNA from peripheral blood cells, and the DNA was then kept in TE buffer at 4 degrees C. The receptor was isolated from a girl between 10 and 17 years old with cystic fibrosis. The sequence is built from TRBV29-1 and TRBJ1-4; the D gene is not confidently resolved. Sequencing was performed on blood. The DNA reads as follows: TGCAGCGCCTACAGAGAAAATGAAAAACTGTTTTTT. Its translation reads: CSAYRENEKLFF.